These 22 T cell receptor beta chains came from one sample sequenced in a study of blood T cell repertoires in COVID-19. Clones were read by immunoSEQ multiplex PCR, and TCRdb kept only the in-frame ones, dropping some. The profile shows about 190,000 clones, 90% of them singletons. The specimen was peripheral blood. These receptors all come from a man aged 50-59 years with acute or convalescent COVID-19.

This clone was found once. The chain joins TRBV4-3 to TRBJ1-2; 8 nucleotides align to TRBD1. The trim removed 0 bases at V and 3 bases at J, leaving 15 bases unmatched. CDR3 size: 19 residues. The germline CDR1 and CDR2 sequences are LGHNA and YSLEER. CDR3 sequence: CASSQDRATGAIPYYGYTF. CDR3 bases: TGCGCCAGCAGCCAAGATAGGGCGACAGGGGCCATCCCTTACTATGGCTACACCTTC.

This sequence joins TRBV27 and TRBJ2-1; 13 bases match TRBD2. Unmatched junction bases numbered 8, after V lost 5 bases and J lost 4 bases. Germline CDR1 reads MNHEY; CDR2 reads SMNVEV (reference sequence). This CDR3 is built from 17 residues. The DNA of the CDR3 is TGTGCCAGCAGTCCGCTGGGACTAGCGGGACAATACAATGAGCAGTTCTTC. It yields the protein CASSPLGLAGQYNEQFF.

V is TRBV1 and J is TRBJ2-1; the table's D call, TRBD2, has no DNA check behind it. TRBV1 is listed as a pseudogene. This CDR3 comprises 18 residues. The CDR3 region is CTSSQDSGGESSYNEQFF. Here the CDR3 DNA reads TGCACCAGCAGCCAAGATAGCGGGGGGGAGAGCTCCTACAATGAGCAGTTCTTC.

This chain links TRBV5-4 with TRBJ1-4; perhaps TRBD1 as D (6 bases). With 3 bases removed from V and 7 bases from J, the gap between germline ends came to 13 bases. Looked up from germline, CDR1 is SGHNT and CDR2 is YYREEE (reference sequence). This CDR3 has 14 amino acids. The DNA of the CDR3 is TGTGCCAGCAGCTCCCAGGGGTGGGGTGAAAAACTGTTTTTT. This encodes CASSSQGWGEKLFF.

DNA for the CDR3: TGCGCCAGCAGCTTGGCTCTAGCGGGGCGTAATGAGCAGTTCTTC. Its protein product is CASSLALAGRNEQFF. This sequence joins TRBV5-1 and TRBJ2-1; 9 bases fit TRBD2. CDR1 and CDR2 (germline): SGHRS, YFSETQ. This CDR3 has 15 amino acids. Unmatched junction bases numbered 5, after V lost 0 bases and J lost 7 bases.

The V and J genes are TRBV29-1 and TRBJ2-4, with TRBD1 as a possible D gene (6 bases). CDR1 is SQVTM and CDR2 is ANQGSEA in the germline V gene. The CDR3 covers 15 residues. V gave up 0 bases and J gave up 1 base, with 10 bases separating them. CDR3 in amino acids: CSVEEDSSAKNIQYF. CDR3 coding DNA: TGCAGCGTTGAAGAGGACAGCTCCGCCAAAAACATTCAGTACTTC.

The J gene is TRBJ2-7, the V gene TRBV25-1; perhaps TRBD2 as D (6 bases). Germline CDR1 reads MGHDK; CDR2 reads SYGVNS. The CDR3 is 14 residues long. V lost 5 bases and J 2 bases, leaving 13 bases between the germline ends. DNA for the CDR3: TGTGCCAGCAGTACTAGCCAGGGAACCTACGAGCAGTACTTC. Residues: CASSTSQGTYEQYF.

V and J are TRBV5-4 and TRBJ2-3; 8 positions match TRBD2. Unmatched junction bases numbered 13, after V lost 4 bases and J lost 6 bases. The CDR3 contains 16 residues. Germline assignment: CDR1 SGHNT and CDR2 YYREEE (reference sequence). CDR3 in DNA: TGTGCCAGCAGCCACACTAGCGGCCCCATTAGGGATACGCAGTATTTT. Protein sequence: CASSHTSGPIRDTQYF. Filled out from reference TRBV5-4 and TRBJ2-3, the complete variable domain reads ETGVTQSPTHLIKTRGQQVTLRCSSQSGHNTVSWYQQALGQGPQFIFQYYREEENGRGNFPPRFSGLQFPNYSSELNVNALELDDSALYLCASSHTSGPIRDTQYFGPGTRLTVL.

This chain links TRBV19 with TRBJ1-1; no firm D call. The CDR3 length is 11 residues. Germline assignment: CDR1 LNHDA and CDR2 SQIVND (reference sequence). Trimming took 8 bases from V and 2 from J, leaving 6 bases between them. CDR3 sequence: CASGVNTEAFF. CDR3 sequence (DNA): TGTGCCAGTGGAGTTAACACTGAAGCTTTCTTT.

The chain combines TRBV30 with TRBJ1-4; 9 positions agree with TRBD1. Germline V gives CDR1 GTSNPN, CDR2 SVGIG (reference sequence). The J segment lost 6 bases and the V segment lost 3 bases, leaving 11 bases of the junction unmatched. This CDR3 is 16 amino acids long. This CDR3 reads CAWSPGTGPAYEKLFF. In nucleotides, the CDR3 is TGTGCCTGGAGCCCCGGGACAGGGCCCGCTTATGAAAAACTGTTTTTT.

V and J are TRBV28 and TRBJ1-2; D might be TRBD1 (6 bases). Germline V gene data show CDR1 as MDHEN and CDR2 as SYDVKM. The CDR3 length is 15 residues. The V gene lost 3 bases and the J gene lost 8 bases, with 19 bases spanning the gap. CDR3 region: CASSFGRRGARGYTF. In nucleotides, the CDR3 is TGTGCCAGCAGTTTTGGTCGCAGGGGAGCGCGAGGCTACACCTTC.

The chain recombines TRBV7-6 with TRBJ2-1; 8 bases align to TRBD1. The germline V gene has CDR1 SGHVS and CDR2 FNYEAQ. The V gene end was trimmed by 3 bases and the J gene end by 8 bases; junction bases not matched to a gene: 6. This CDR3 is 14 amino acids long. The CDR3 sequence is CASSLTGERDEQFF. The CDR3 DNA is TGTGCCAGCAGCTTGACAGGGGAGCGCGATGAGCAGTTCTTC.

The CDR3, as DNA: TGTGCCAGCAGCTTAGGGACAGCGAACACCGGGGAGCTGTTTTTT. This encodes CASSLGTANTGELFF. V gene TRBV7-3 combines with J gene TRBJ2-2; 7 bases match TRBD1. Looked up from germline, CDR1 is SGHTA and CDR2 is FQGTGA. This CDR3 region has 15 residues. The V gene end was trimmed by 2 bases and the J gene end by 0 bases; junction bases not matched to a gene: 0.

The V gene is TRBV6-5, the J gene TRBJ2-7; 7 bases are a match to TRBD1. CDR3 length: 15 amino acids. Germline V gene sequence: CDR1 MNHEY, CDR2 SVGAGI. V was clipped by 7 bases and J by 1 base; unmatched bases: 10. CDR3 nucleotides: TGTGCCAGCACTTTTTCCCGGGACAGTTCCTACGAGCAGTACTTC. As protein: CASTFSRDSSYEQYF.

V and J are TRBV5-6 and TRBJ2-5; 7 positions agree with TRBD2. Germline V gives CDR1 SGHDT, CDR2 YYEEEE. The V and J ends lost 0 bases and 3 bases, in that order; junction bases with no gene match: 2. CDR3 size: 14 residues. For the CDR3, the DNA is TGTGCCAGCAGCTTGGGCGGGACTAAAGAGACCCAGTACTTC. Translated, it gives CASSLGGTKETQYF.

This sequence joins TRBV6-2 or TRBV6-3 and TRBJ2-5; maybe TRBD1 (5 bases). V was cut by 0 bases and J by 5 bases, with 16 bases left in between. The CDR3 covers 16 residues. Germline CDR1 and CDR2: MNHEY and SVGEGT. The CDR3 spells CASSYSRQSLPETQYF. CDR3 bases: TGTGCCAGCAGTTACTCCCGACAGAGCCTACCGGAGACCCAGTACTTC.

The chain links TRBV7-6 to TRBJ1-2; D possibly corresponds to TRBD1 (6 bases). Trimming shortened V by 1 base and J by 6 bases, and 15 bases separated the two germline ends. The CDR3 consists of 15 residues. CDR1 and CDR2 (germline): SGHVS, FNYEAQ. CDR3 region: CASSLGTSGDDGYTF. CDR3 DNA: TGTGCCAGCAGCTTAGGCACGTCAGGGGACGATGGCTACACCTTC.

The CDR3 region is CASSRRQEKNIQYF. CDR3 DNA sequence: TGTGCCAGTAGTCGCAGACAGGAGAAAAACATTCAGTACTTC. V usage is TRBV19 and J usage is TRBJ2-4; tentatively, D is TRBD1 (6 bases). Trimming cost V 5 bases and J 4 bases, with 12 bases left between them. CDR1 and CDR2 from the germline V gene are LNHDA and SQIVND (reference sequence). This CDR3 contains 14 residues.

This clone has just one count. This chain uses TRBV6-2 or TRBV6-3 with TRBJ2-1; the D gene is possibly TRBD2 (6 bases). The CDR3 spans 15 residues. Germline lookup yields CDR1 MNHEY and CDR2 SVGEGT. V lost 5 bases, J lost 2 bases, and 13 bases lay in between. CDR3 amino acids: CASSALAATYNEQFF. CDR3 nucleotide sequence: TGTGCCAGCAGTGCCTTAGCGGCTACCTACAATGAGCAGTTCTTC.

As DNA, the CDR3 is TGTGCCACCGGGACTAGCGGGAGGCCCACAGATACGCAGTATTTT. It translates to CATGTSGRPTDTQYF. V is TRBV24-1 and J is TRBJ2-3; 15 bases match TRBD2. The V and J ends lost 9 bases and 2 bases, in that order; junction bases with no gene match: 2. The CDR3 is 15 residues long. Germline V CDR1 and CDR2: KGHDR, SFDVKD.

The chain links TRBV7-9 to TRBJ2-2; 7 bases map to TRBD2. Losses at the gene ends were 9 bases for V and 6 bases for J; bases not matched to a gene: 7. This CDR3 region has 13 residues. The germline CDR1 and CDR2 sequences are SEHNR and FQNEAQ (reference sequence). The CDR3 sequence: CASWEGGSGELFF. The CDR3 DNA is TGTGCCAGTTGGGAGGGAGGATCCGGGGAGCTGTTTTTT. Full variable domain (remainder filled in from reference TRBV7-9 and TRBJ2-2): DTGVSQNPRHKITKRGQNVTFRCDPISEHNRLYWYRQTLGQGPEFLTYFQNEAQLEKSRLLSDRFSAERPKGSFSTLEIQRTEQGDSAMYLCASWEGGSGELFFGEGSRLTVL.

CDR3 in DNA: TGTGCCAGCTCACCAACAGGGACGAACACCATATATTTT. It yields the protein CASSPTGTNTIYF. This chain uses TRBV18 with TRBJ1-3; D is possibly TRBD1 (6 bases). Trimming removed 2 bases from V and 7 bases from J, with 9 bases in between. The germline V gene encodes CDR1 KGHSH and CDR2 LQKENI. The length of the CDR3 is 13 residues. The complete variable domain, with remaining parts taken from reference TRBV18 and TRBJ1-3, reads NAGVMQNPRHLVRRRGQEARLRCSPMKGHSHVYWYRQLPEEGLKFMVYLQKENIIDESGMPKERFSAEFPKEGPSILRIQQVVRGDSAAYFCASSPTGTNTIYFGEGSWLTVV.